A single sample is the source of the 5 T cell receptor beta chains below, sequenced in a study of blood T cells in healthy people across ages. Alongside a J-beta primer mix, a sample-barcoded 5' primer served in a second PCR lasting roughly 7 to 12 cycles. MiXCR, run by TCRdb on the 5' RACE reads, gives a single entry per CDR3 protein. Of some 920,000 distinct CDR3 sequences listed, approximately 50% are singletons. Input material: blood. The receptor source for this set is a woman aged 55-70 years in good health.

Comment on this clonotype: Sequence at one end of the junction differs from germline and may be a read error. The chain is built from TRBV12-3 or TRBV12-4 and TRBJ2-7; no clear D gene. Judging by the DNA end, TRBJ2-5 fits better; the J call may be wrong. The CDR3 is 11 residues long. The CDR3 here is CSSSFHETQYF. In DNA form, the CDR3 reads TGTTCCAGCAGTTTTCATGAGACCCAGTACTTC.

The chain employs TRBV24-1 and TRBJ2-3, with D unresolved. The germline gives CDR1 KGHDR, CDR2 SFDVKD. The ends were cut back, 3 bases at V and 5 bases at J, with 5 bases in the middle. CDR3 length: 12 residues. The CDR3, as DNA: TGTGCCACCAGTGATGAGAAAGATACGCAGTATTTT. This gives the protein CATSDEKDTQYF.

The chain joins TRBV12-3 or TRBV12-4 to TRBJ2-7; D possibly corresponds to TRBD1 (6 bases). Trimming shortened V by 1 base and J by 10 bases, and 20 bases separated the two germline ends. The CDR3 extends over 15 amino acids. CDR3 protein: CASSLVGGLSRIQYF. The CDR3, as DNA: TGTGCCAGCAGTTTAGTTGGGGGCCTAAGTAGGATTCAGTACTTC.

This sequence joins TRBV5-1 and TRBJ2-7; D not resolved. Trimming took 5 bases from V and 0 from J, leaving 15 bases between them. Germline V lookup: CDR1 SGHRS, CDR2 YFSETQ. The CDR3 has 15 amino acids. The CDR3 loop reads CASSAATYHSYEQYF. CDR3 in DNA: TGCGCCAGCAGTGCCGCGACTTACCACTCCTACGAGCAGTACTTC.

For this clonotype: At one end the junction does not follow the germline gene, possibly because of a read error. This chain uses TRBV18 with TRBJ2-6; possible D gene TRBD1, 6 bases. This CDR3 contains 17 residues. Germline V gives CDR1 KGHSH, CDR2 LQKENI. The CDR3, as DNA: TGTGCCAGTTCACCACAACAGGGACGCTCTGGGGCCAACGTCCTGACTTTC. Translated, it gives CASSPQQGRSGANVLTF.